The 24 T cell receptor beta chains below all came from one sample that was sequenced in a study of blood T cell repertoires in COVID-19. TCRdb's table, derived via immunoSEQ multiplex PCR, lists solely in-frame clones and lacks some. The sample records approximately 110,000 clones, less than 90% being singletons. The sample consisted of peripheral blood. These receptors were taken from a man aged 50-59 years with acute or convalescent COVID-19.

This clone showed up just a few times. The chain links TRBV5-4 to TRBJ2-7, with D tentatively TRBD1 (5 bases). The CDR3 runs 14 residues. The germline CDR1 and CDR2 sequences are SGHNT and YYREEE (reference sequence). V was cut by 4 bases and J by 2 bases, with 13 bases left in between. The chain's CDR3 is CASSQGKFTYEQYF. The CDR3, as DNA: TGTGCCAGCAGCCAGGGAAAATTTACCTACGAGCAGTACTTC.

The chain uses TRBV6-5 and TRBJ1-4, with 9 bases matching TRBD1. Germline-derived CDR1 and CDR2 are MNHEY and SVGAGI. This CDR3 contains 15 residues. J was trimmed by 4 bases and V by 7 bases; bases with no gene match: 7. The CDR3 region has the DNA TGTGCCAGCAAGTTTGGGACAGGGTATAATGAAAAACTGTTTTTT. Translating it yields CASKFGTGYNEKLFF.

As for this clone: Other DNA sequences from this sample encode an identical CDR3 as well. This chain joins TRBV7-9 and TRBJ2-3, with 12 positions matching TRBD2. Trimming cost V 0 bases and J 4 bases; bases outside gene matches: 2. The germline V gene encodes CDR1 SEHNR and CDR2 FQNEAQ (reference sequence). The CDR3 has 16 residues. The CDR3 spells CASSLALAGGPDTQYF. DNA for the CDR3: TGTGCCAGCAGCTTAGCTCTAGCGGGGGGGCCAGATACGCAGTATTTT.

The chain recombines TRBV10-1 with TRBJ2-1; unclear D gene. The CDR3 is 11 amino acids. Germline V lookup: CDR1 WNHNN, CDR2 SYGVQD (reference sequence). Trimming stripped 6 bases from V and 5 bases from J, with 5 bases between. CDR3 bases: TGCGCCAGCAGCCAGAACAATGAGCAGTTCTTC. Protein product: CASSQNNEQFF.

The rearrangement uses TRBV27 and TRBJ1-5; 11 nucleotides line up with TRBD1. CDR3 length: 15 residues. V trimming: 6 bases; J trimming: 6 bases; junction bases outside the gene matches: 7. The germline CDR1 and CDR2 sequences are MNHEY and SMNVEV (reference sequence). CDR3 sequence reads: CASSQDRGPGQPQHF. In DNA, the CDR3 is TGTGCCAGCAGCCAGGACAGGGGGCCCGGTCAGCCCCAGCATTTT.

This chain joins TRBV13 and TRBJ2-3, with TRBD2 identical over 11 bases. The CDR3 runs 19 residues. CDR1 is PRHDT, CDR2 FYEKMQ, per germline (reference sequence). With 5 bases clipped from V and 6 bases from J, the junction kept 19 bases outside the gene matches. The CDR3 loop is CASSPPARLAGSFWDTQYF. As DNA, the CDR3 is TGTGCCAGCAGCCCGCCGGCTAGACTAGCGGGATCCTTTTGGGATACGCAGTATTTT.

Concerning this clone itself: Compared with germline, one end of the junction differs, possibly owing to a read error. The rearrangement uses TRBV5-6 and TRBJ2-2; 9 nucleotides align to TRBD1. Germline V CDR1 and CDR2: SGHDT, YYEEEE. The CDR3 has 15 amino acids. Here the CDR3 DNA reads TGTGCCCGCAGCCGACAGGGGGGGAACACCGGGGAGCTGTTTTTT. Its translation is CARSRQGGNTGELFF.

This clone appeared once. The chain joins TRBV19 to TRBJ2-7, with 9 bases aligning to TRBD2. Germline lookup yields CDR1 LNHDA and CDR2 SQIVND (reference sequence). This CDR3 is 12 amino acids long. The DNA of the CDR3 is TGTGCGTCTGGGAGCGGGGGGTTCGAGCAGTACTTC. As protein: CASGSGGFEQYF.

The gene calls are TRBV28 and TRBJ2-5, with 15 positions matching TRBD2. Germline CDR1 reads MDHEN; CDR2 reads SYDVKM. This CDR3 has 16 residues. Unmatched junction bases numbered 10, after V lost 5 bases and J lost 9 bases. The CDR3 DNA reads TGTGCCAGCAGTCGGATTGGGACTAGCGGGAGGAAGCCCCAGTACTTC. This translates into CASSRIGTSGRKPQYF.

For this clone: This sample also contains other DNA sequences that code for the same CDR3. This chain links TRBV9 with TRBJ1-6; weak D call: TRBD1 (6 bases). The germline V and J ends were trimmed by 2 bases and 3 bases, with 6 bases remaining between them. This CDR3 has 14 amino acids. Per germline, CDR1 SGDLS and CDR2 YYNGEE. CDR3 bases: TGTGCCAGCAGCGTGGACAGCTATAATTCACCCCTCCACTTT. Its protein is CASSVDSYNSPLHF. Full variable domain (remainder filled in from reference TRBV9 and TRBJ1-6): DSGVTQTPKHLITATGQRVTLRCSPRSGDLSVYWYQQSLDQGLQFLIQYYNGEERAKGNILERFSAQQFPDLHSELNLSSLELGDSALYFCASSVDSYNSPLHFGNGTRLTVT.

CDR3 in amino acids: CASSSLAGGHNEQFF. CDR3 bases: TGTGCCAGCAGCTCACTAGCGGGGGGGCACAATGAGCAGTTCTTC. The V call is TRBV11-3, the J call TRBJ2-1; the match to TRBD2 covers 13 bases. This CDR3 contains 15 residues. V dropped 4 bases and J dropped 5; count of bases not matched to a gene: 2. Germline CDR1 reads SGHNT; CDR2 reads YENEEA.

Note on this clone: Additional DNA sequences in this sample encode the identical CDR3. The chain couples TRBV15 to TRBJ1-2; weak D call: TRBD1 (5 bases). The CDR3 extends over 15 amino acids. Trimming pared 8 bases from V and 8 bases from J, leaving 24 bases between. Germline CDR1 LNHNV, CDR2 YYDKDF (reference sequence). In DNA, the CDR3 is TGTGCCACCTGCGGGCGAGGTGGGGCGGGGGGGGGCTACACCTTC. This encodes CATCGRGGAGGGYTF.

This chain connects TRBV28 to TRBJ1-5; possibly TRBD1 for D (5 bases). This CDR3 has 15 residues. Germline V gene lookup returns CDR1 MDHEN and CDR2 SYDVKM. Trimming removed 7 bases from V and 8 bases from J, with 21 bases in between. Here the CDR3 DNA reads TGTGCCAGCACCTCCCATTCCGTCAGGGCCGAGCCCCAGCATTTT. Its translation is CASTSHSVRAEPQHF. Using reference TRBV28 and TRBJ1-5 for the parts outside the CDR3, the full variable domain is DVKVTQSSRYLVKRTGEKVFLECVQDMDHENMFWYRQDPGLGLRLIYFSYDVKMKEKGDIPEGYSVSREKKERFSLILESASTNQTSMYLCASTSHSVRAEPQHFGDGTRLSIL.

The chain carries TRBV7-6 and TRBJ1-6; 9 nucleotides line up with TRBD1. This CDR3 is built from 14 residues. J lost 10 bases, V lost 5 bases, and 6 bases had no gene match. From germline, CDR1 is SGHVS and CDR2 FNYEAQ. The CDR3 sequence: CASSPQGARSPLHF. The CDR3 bases are TGTGCCAGCAGCCCACAGGGGGCTAGGTCACCCCTCCACTTT.

The J gene is TRBJ2-1, the V gene TRBV4-1; D not resolved. Germline loops: CDR1 MGHRA, CDR2 YSYEKL. The CDR3 runs 15 residues. Trimming took 3 bases from V and 4 from J, leaving 13 bases between them. CDR3 residues: CASSQQAGDYNEQFF. The DNA of the CDR3 is TGCGCCAGCAGCCAGCAAGCAGGCGATTACAATGAGCAGTTCTTC.

The chain links TRBV6-5 to TRBJ2-1, with 7 positions matching TRBD1. Germline CDR1 reads MNHEY; CDR2 reads SVGAGI. The CDR3 is 14 residues long. V dropped 6 bases and J dropped 4; count of bases not matched to a gene: 6. The CDR3 DNA reads as TGTGCCAGCAGCCCGGGACAGTCATACAATGAGCAGTTCTTC. This translates into CASSPGQSYNEQFF.

The rearrangement joins TRBV3-1 (or the pseudogene TRBV3-2) to TRBJ1-4; D might be TRBD1 (6 bases). V lost 0 bases and J 5 bases, leaving 19 bases between the germline ends. The CDR3 runs to 18 residues. CDR1 and CDR2 from the germline V gene are LGHDT and YNNKEL (reference sequence). The CDR3: CASSQDLMGGQWNEKLFF. Written as DNA, the CDR3 is TGTGCCAGCAGCCAAGATCTGATGGGGGGGCAGTGGAATGAAAAACTGTTTTTT.

J is TRBJ1-1 and V is TRBV4-2, with D possibly TRBD1 on 6 matching bases. The CDR3 covers 14 residues. The germline V gene encodes CDR1 LGHNA and CDR2 YNFKEQ. Trimming shortened V by 1 base and J by 10 bases, and 16 bases separated the two germline ends. CDR3 nucleotides: TGTGCCAGCAGCCAAGTCGGGACACCCAACGGAGCTTTCTTT. Protein sequence: CASSQVGTPNGAFF.

V usage is TRBV14 and J usage is TRBJ1-1; possible D gene TRBD1, 5 bases. The germline V and J ends were trimmed by 0 bases and 7 bases, with 6 bases remaining between them. CDR1 and CDR2 (germline): SGHDN, FVKESK. The CDR3 totals 12 residues. DNA for the CDR3: TGTGCCAGCAGCCAAGAAGACAGTGAAGCTTTCTTT. Its translation: CASSQEDSEAFF.

This clone is a singleton in its sample. This chain joins TRBV27 and TRBJ1-5; weak D call: TRBD1 (6 bases). This CDR3 has 14 residues. Trimming removed 2 bases at V and 5 bases at J, with 10 bases between. The germline V gene has CDR1 MNHEY and CDR2 SMNVEV (reference sequence). The CDR3 sequence is CASSLTGFDQPQHF. The CDR3 region has the DNA TGTGCCAGCAGTTTAACAGGGTTCGATCAGCCCCAGCATTTT.

The V gene is TRBV4-1, the J gene TRBJ1-2; 7 nucleotides match TRBD1. The CDR3 has 15 amino acids. The germline V gene encodes CDR1 MGHRA and CDR2 YSYEKL. The J segment lost 3 bases and the V segment lost 1 base, leaving 5 bases of the junction unmatched. CDR3 DNA: TGCGCCAGCAGCCAAGTGGACAGGAGTGACTATGGCTACACCTTC. Its translation: CASSQVDRSDYGYTF.

The chain carries TRBV7-8 and TRBJ1-5; 7 nucleotides align to TRBD1. The CDR3 spans 17 residues. V gave up 1 base and J gave up 0 bases; unmatched junction bases: 6. Germline CDR1 reads SGHVS; CDR2 reads FQNEAQ. CDR3 protein: CASSLVGQFYSNQPQHF. The CDR3 coding sequence is TGTGCCAGCAGCTTAGTGGGACAGTTCTATAGCAATCAGCCCCAGCATTTT.

V and J are TRBV7-2 and TRBJ2-3; D is perhaps TRBD2 (6 bases). Germline CDR1 SGHTA, CDR2 FQGNSA. Trimming shortened V by 5 bases and J by 2 bases, and 8 bases separated the two germline ends. CDR3 length: 13 residues. In DNA form, the CDR3 reads TGTGCCAGCAGCCCGGGAGCCACAGATACGCAGTATTTT. Its translation is CASSPGATDTQYF.

The rearrangement joins TRBV19 to TRBJ2-7; TRBD1 aligns across 9 bases. The CDR3 runs 15 residues. Trimming took 5 bases from V and 3 from J; bases not matched to a gene: 8. CDR1 and CDR2 (germline): LNHDA, SQIVND (reference sequence). CDR3 bases: TGTGCCAGTAGTTACGGGACAGGGACTAACTACGAGCAGTACTTC. Protein sequence: CASSYGTGTNYEQYF.